This TCR beta chain comes out of a study of response to subunit inactivated influenza vaccine. MiXCR, run by TCRdb on the RT-PCR reads, gives a single entry per CDR3 protein. Of hundreds of thousands of distinct CDR3 sequences listed, around 18% are singletons. Overall study results and limits: Few new T cells, the authors suggested, are recruited by each seasonal influenza vaccination.

Notes on this clonotype: As yet, its antigen is unknown.

This TCR derives from a man aged 45-65 years who received an inactivated influenza vaccine. This specimen consisted of PBMCs from blood, obtained roughly 5 days after vaccination.

CDR3 amino acids: CASSQGQAGLPYTQYF. The CDR3 nucleotides are TGTGCCAGCAGCCAAGGTCAAGCGGGCTTACCTTATACGCAGTATTTT. The rearrangement uses TRBV14 and TRBJ2-3, with D possibly matching TRBD2 (6 bases). The length of the CDR3 is 16 residues. The germline V gene encodes CDR1 SGHDN and CDR2 FVKESK. The V end was cut by 1 base, the J end by 7 bases, with 18 bases between. Together with reference TRBV14 and TRBJ2-3, the CDR3 gives the full variable domain: EAGVTQFPSHSVIEKGQTVTLRCDPISGHDNLYWYRRVMGKEIKFLLHFVKESKQDESGMPNNRFLAERTGGTYSTLKVQPAELEDSGVYFCASSQGQAGLPYTQYFGPGTRLTVL.